This T cell receptor beta chain was observed in a study of T cell changes during pregnancy in multiple sclerosis. The CDR3 spans 13 residues. V shed 8 bases, J shed 1 base, and the junction held 3 bases outside the gene matches. Germline values: CDR1 SEHNR, CDR2 FQNEAQ (reference sequence). The method was immunoSEQ multiplex PCR; TCRdb's version includes in-frame clones alone and lacks a portion of them. This sample yields 85,000 to 110,000 clones, of which around 91% are seen a single time; 0.75% to 0.95% belongs to the top ten. The specimen was peripheral blood, collected after pregnancy. This receptor was taken from a female donor with multiple sclerosis, enrolled in a pregnancy study. The genes are TRBV7-9 and TRBJ1-1; TRBD1 aligns across 8 bases. The CDR3 reads CASADRANTEAFF. As DNA, the CDR3 is TGTGCCAGCGCGGACAGGGCGAACACTGAAGCTTTCTTT. The full variable domain, in which reference TRBV7-9 and TRBJ1-1 provide the parts outside the CDR3, is DTGVSQNPRHKITKRGQNVTFRCDPISEHNRLYWYRQTLGQGPEFLTYFQNEAQLEKSRLLSDRFSAERPKGSFSTLEIQRTEQGDSAMYLCASADRANTEAFFGQGTRLTVV.